These 2 T cell receptor beta chains were sequenced from one sample in a study of cytomegalovirus exposure and HLA in healthy donors (dated by TCRdb to the late 2010s). Libraries were made using the immunoSEQ multiplex PCR assay. For the multiplex PCR, a mixture combining 60 forward primers for TCR Vbeta segments and 13 reverse primers for TCR Jbeta segments was used. TCRdb mirrors the immuneACCESS table, restricted to in-frame sequences. Some clones are absent from its copies; in checked studies, under half trace to an unresolved V gene, and the reason for the others is unknown. Across this sample there are roughly 66,000 clones, with 55% to 80% seen only once. The ten largest clones add up to more than 2.5% of the sample. Material for sequencing was PBMCs. Receptors were obtained from a woman aged 45 to 65 in good health and CMV-seronegative.

This clone occurred a few times. The chain recombines TRBV6-5 with TRBJ2-7; TRBD1 might be the D (5 bases). The CDR3 is 14 residues long. Trimming pared 2 bases from V and 2 bases from J, leaving 10 bases between. Germline V gene lookup returns CDR1 MNHEY and CDR2 SVGAGI. CDR3 DNA sequence: TGTGCCAGCAGTTACAACAGGCCGCCCTACGAGCAGTACTTC. This gives the protein CASSYNRPPYEQYF.

There are a few counts of this clone. This chain connects TRBV5-6 to TRBJ2-3; D might be TRBD1 (6 bases). The CDR3 sequence is 15 residues long. CDR1 and CDR2 (germline): SGHDT, YYEEEE. The V end lost 5 bases, the J end lost 3 bases, and 16 bases lay between the germline ends. CDR3 region: CASSQLQGYTDTQYF. CDR3 in DNA: TGTGCCAGCAGTCAATTACAGGGTTATACAGATACGCAGTATTTT. The whole variable domain, remainder taken from reference TRBV5-6 and TRBJ2-3, is DAGVTQSPTHLIKTRGQQVTLRCSPKSGHDTVSWYQQALGQGPQFIFQYYEEEERQRGNFPDRFSGHQFPNYSSELNVNALLLGDSALYLCASSQLQGYTDTQYFGPGTRLTVL.